These 6 T cell receptor beta chains share one sample of origin, sequenced in a study of T cell responses to AZD1222 COVID-19 vaccine. The repertoire was sequenced with immunoSEQ multiplex PCR; TCRdb's copy has only in-frame clones and lacks some. The profile shows 250,000 to 300,000 clones, 94% of them singletons. The material sequenced was peripheral blood, taken 28 days after the second AZD1222 dose. The receptors were sampled from an adult who received the AZD1222 COVID-19 vaccine.

This rearrangement joins TRBV2 to TRBJ1-5, with 7 nucleotides matching TRBD1. V trimming: 7 bases; J trimming: 4 bases; junction bases outside the gene matches: 10. Germline V gives CDR1 SNHLY, CDR2 FYNNEI. The CDR3 loop spans 15 amino acids. For the CDR3, the DNA is TGTGCCAGCAAAGGGGGCAGCCTAAGAAATCAGCCCCAGCATTTT. Translation gives CASKGGSLRNQPQHF.

This sequence joins TRBV3-1 (or the pseudogene TRBV3-2) and TRBJ1-5; no clear D gene. The V end lost 4 bases, the J end lost 8 bases, and 12 bases lay between the germline ends. This CDR3 has 13 residues. Germline values: CDR1 LGHDT, CDR2 YNNKEL (reference sequence). The CDR3 is CASSPRLAEPQHF. For the CDR3, the DNA is TGTGCCAGCAGCCCCAGACTGGCGGAGCCCCAGCATTTT.

The V and J genes are TRBV10-3 and TRBJ2-1; 12 bases line up with TRBD2. Germline lookup yields CDR1 ENHRY and CDR2 SYGVKD. V lost 3 bases and J lost 9; bases outside the gene matches: 6. This CDR3 has 15 amino acids. The CDR3 DNA reads TGTGCCATCAGTGACCTAGGACTAGCGGGGTCTGAGCAGTTCTTC. Its translation is CAISDLGLAGSEQFF.

The chain joins TRBV4-1 to TRBJ2-7; TRBD1 matches at 10 bases. Germline V CDR1 and CDR2: MGHRA, YSYEKL. The CDR3 length is 16 residues. The ends lost 1 base at V and 5 bases at J; junction bases unmatched: 8. The CDR3 reads CASSQGVTGGRNEQYF. CDR3 nucleotide sequence: TGCGCCAGCAGCCAAGGAGTGACAGGGGGCAGGAACGAGCAGTACTTC.

The rearrangement joins TRBV5-1 to TRBJ2-7; D gene uncertain. Trimming removed 4 bases at V and 1 base at J, with 3 bases between. CDR1 and CDR2 (germline): SGHRS, YFSETQ. The CDR3 loop spans 11 amino acids. DNA of the CDR3: TGCGCCAGCAGCCCTTCCTACGAGCAGTACTTC. Amino acid sequence: CASSPSYEQYF. The variable domain in full, with the rest retrieved from reference TRBV5-1 and TRBJ2-7, is KAGVTQTPRYLIKTRGQQVTLSCSPISGHRSVSWYQQTPGQGLQFLFEYFSETQRNKGNFPGRFSGRQFSNSRSEMNVSTLELGDSALYLCASSPSYEQYFGPGTRLTVT.

The chain links TRBV2 to TRBJ2-7; D not certain. CDR1 is SNHLY, CDR2 FYNNEI, per germline. Trimming stripped 6 bases from V and 5 bases from J, with 8 bases between. The CDR3 consists of 11 residues. CDR3 nucleotide sequence: TGTGCCAGCAGAATGGCCAACGAGCAGTACTTC. It specifies CASRMANEQYF.